The T cell receptor beta chain described here comes from a study of blood T cell repertoires in COVID-19. Study-wide context: The United States, Italy and Spain supplied acute and convalescent COVID-19 samples. The analysed material was cDNA or gDNA that came from T cells, B-cell-depleted T cells, or PBMCs.

In the original workflow: Amplified reference gene primers provided the basis for estimating nucleated cell counts. The data were produced by immunoSEQ multiplex PCR, yet TCRdb's version contains in-frame clones alone and is incomplete. That table gives V, J and clone size, and the DNA gave D and trimming. The sample comprises more than 80,000 clones, almost 80% of which are singletons, and roughly 15% rests with the top ten. The sample consisted of peripheral blood. The sequence came from a human donor in a cohort sampled during active COVID-19.

CDR3 region: CASSLAAMRSETYGYTF. The CDR3 DNA reads as TGCGCCAGCAGCTTGGCCGCGATGAGGTCGGAGACCTATGGCTACACCTTC. This chain connects TRBV5-1 to TRBJ1-2; no clear D. Per the germline V gene, CDR1 is SGHRS and CDR2 is YFSETQ. Trimming left V 0 bases short and J 4 bases short, with 19 bases between. CDR3 size: 17 residues. Together with reference TRBV5-1 and TRBJ1-2, the CDR3 gives the full variable domain: KAGVTQTPRYLIKTRGQQVTLSCSPISGHRSVSWYQQTPGQGLQFLFEYFSETQRNKGNFPGRFSGRQFSNSRSEMNVSTLELGDSALYLCASSLAAMRSETYGYTFGSGTRLTVV.